One and the same sample provided the 20 T cell receptor beta chains below, sequenced in a study of cytomegalovirus exposure and HLA in healthy donors. A multiplex PCR was run with 60 Vbeta primers and 13 Jbeta primers. Clones were sequenced by immunoSEQ multiplex PCR, and TCRdb holds only the in-frame ones, with some missing. In the table there are fewer than 130,000 clones, 79% of which are singletons. The specimen sequenced was PBMCs. All receptors come from a woman in her forties in good health and CMV-seronegative.

The chain couples TRBV7-2 to TRBJ1-1; maybe TRBD1 (5 bases). Trimming stripped 0 bases from V and 11 bases from J, with 13 bases between. Germline values: CDR1 SGHTA, CDR2 FQGNSA. The CDR3 runs 13 residues. The CDR3 protein is CASSLALRGAAFF. CDR3 DNA: TGTGCCAGCAGCTTAGCGCTAAGGGGCGCGGCTTTCTTT.

The V gene is TRBV18, the J gene TRBJ1-1; perhaps TRBD1 as D (6 bases). The V and J ends lost 3 bases and 4 bases respectively, with 9 bases between them. The germline V gene encodes CDR1 KGHSH and CDR2 LQKENI. CDR3 length equals 13 residues. The CDR3 DNA reads as TGTGCCAGCTCACCCCAGGGGACCACTGAAGCTTTCTTT. Residues: CASSPQGTTEAFF.

This clone was observed a handful of times. The V call is TRBV4-3, the J call TRBJ2-5; D unclear. The germline gives CDR1 LGHNA, CDR2 YSLEER. The V end lost 10 bases, the J end lost 2 bases, and 8 bases lay between the germline ends. This CDR3 contains 11 residues. The CDR3 reads CATDTQETQYF. Here the CDR3 DNA reads TGCGCCACCGACACTCAAGAGACCCAGTACTTC.

The chain employs TRBV27 and TRBJ1-6, with unresolved D. The ends were cut back, 3 bases at V and 8 bases at J, with 5 bases in the middle. CDR3 length: 12 residues. Germline CDR1 MNHEY, CDR2 SMNVEV (reference sequence). The CDR3 region is CASSFSDSPLHF. In DNA form, the CDR3 reads TGTGCCAGCAGTTTTTCGGATTCACCCCTCCACTTT.

The CDR3 spells CASSRSTGGILGTEAFF. The CDR3 DNA is TGTGCCAGCAGCCGCTCGACAGGGGGCATCCTGGGCACTGAAGCTTTCTTT. This chain joins TRBV7-9 and TRBJ1-1; TRBD1 agrees at 10 bases. The J segment lost 4 bases and the V segment lost 5 bases, leaving 13 bases of the junction unmatched. This CDR3 spans 17 amino acids. CDR1 and CDR2 (germline): SEHNR, FQNEAQ (reference sequence).

This chain joins TRBV15 and TRBJ1-3; D might be TRBD1 (6 bases). V shed 3 bases and J shed 1 base, with 13 bases lying between them. CDR1 and CDR2 from the germline V gene are LNHNV and YYDKDF (reference sequence). CDR3 length equals 16 residues. The CDR3 here is CATSRATGPSGNTIYF. The CDR3 DNA is TGTGCCACCAGCAGGGCCACAGGGCCTTCTGGAAACACCATATATTTT. The full variable domain, its missing parts supplied by reference TRBV15 and TRBJ1-3, is DAMVIQNPRYQVTQFGKPVTLSCSQTLNHNVMYWYQQKSSQAPKLLFHYYDKDFNNEADTPDNFQSRRPNTSFCFLDIRSPGLGDTAMYLCATSRATGPSGNTIYFGEGSWLTVV.

The rearrangement links TRBV27 to TRBJ1-6; tentative D call: TRBD1 (6 bases). The CDR3 has 19 amino acids. Germline V gene lookup returns CDR1 MNHEY and CDR2 SMNVEV (reference sequence). Trimming pared 0 bases from V and 5 bases from J, leaving 20 bases between. CDR3 region: CASSLSVRTASLDNSPLHF. In DNA, the CDR3 is TGTGCCAGCAGTTTATCGGTCCGGACAGCCTCGCTCGATAATTCACCCCTCCACTTT.

The gene calls are TRBV4-2 and TRBJ2-3, with 12 bases that match TRBD1. V shed 4 bases and J 4 bases; nucleotides not matched to a gene: 9. The CDR3 loop spans 17 amino acids. The germline V gene has CDR1 LGHNA and CDR2 YNFKEQ. CDR3 protein: CASSPVRDRGLPDTQYF. The CDR3 coding sequence is TGTGCCAGCAGCCCAGTAAGGGACAGGGGGCTTCCAGATACGCAGTATTTT.

To note about this clone: The sample carries other DNA sequences with the same CDR3. DNA for the CDR3: TGCGCCAGCAGCTTGGAGGTGGGAGCAGAATCACCCCTCCACTTT. It translates to CASSLEVGAESPLHF. The chain has TRBV5-1 and TRBJ1-6; D remains ambiguous. Germline-derived CDR1 and CDR2 are SGHRS and YFSETQ. There are 15 residues in the CDR3. V shed 0 bases and J shed 10 bases, with 14 bases lying between them.

V is TRBV6-5 and J is TRBJ1-3, with D uncertain. V lost 11 bases to trimming and J lost 4 bases, with 9 bases between them. CDR1 is MNHEY, CDR2 SVGAGI, per germline. This CDR3 has 11 amino acids. CDR3 in DNA: TGTGCCTCCGCAGTCGGAAACACCATATATTTT. Protein product: CASAVGNTIYF.

The gene calls are TRBV10-1 and TRBJ1-2; D not resolved. With 2 bases removed from V and 1 base from J, the gap between germline ends came to 5 bases. In germline, CDR1 is WNHNN, CDR2 SYGVQD (reference sequence). The CDR3 sequence is 13 residues long. CDR3 bases: TGCGCCAGCAGTGAGGACATTAACTATGGCTACACCTTC. Residues: CASSEDINYGYTF.

The V gene is TRBV27, the J gene TRBJ2-1, with a weak D call TRBD2 (7 bases). V was pared by 4 bases and J by 2 bases, with 15 bases between. Germline lookup yields CDR1 MNHEY and CDR2 SMNVEV (reference sequence). This CDR3 spans 16 amino acids. The CDR3 is CASSSRGDYPYNEQFF. CDR3 nucleotides: TGTGCCAGCAGTTCGAGGGGGGACTACCCCTACAATGAGCAGTTCTTC.

The chain employs TRBV2 and TRBJ1-2; D gene ambiguous. CDR1 and CDR2 (germline): SNHLY, FYNNEI. There are 12 residues in the CDR3. Trimming shortened V by 3 bases and J by 4 bases, and 6 bases separated the two germline ends. This chain's CDR3 is CASSEGSYGYTF. The CDR3 DNA is TGTGCCAGCAGTGAGGGCAGCTATGGCTACACCTTC.

The chain links TRBV10-3 to TRBJ2-3, with TRBD1 identical over 8 bases. The CDR3 has 13 residues. Unmatched junction bases numbered 2, after V lost 6 bases and J lost 3 bases. From germline, CDR1 is ENHRY and CDR2 SYGVKD. This CDR3 is CAIRRDRTDTQYF. DNA of the CDR3: TGTGCCATCAGGAGGGACAGGACAGATACGCAGTATTTT.

Here the CDR3 DNA reads TGCGCCAGCAGCGGGCTAGCGGGATCAGATACGCAGTATTTT. Translating gives CASSGLAGSDTQYF. This rearrangement joins TRBV10-1 to TRBJ2-3; the match to TRBD2 covers 9 bases. CDR3 length: 14 residues. Germline V lookup: CDR1 WNHNN, CDR2 SYGVQD (reference sequence). Unmatched junction bases numbered 5, after V lost 6 bases and J lost 4 bases.

The chain is built from TRBV19 and TRBJ2-1; 7 bases align to TRBD2. This CDR3 comprises 14 residues. Germline CDR1 LNHDA, CDR2 SQIVND (reference sequence). The J segment lost 10 bases and the V segment lost 5 bases, leaving 11 bases of the junction unmatched. CDR3 protein: CASSVSGPAVEQFF. CDR3 DNA: TGTGCCAGTAGTGTTAGCGGGCCAGCTGTCGAGCAGTTCTTC. The full variable domain, completed using reference TRBV19 and TRBJ2-1, is DGGITQSPKYLFRKEGQNVTLSCEQNLNHDAMYWYRQDPGQGLRLIYYSQIVNDFQKGDIAEGYSVSREKKESFPLTVTSAQKNPTAFYLCASSVSGPAVEQFFGPGTRLTVL.

The chain links TRBV5-5 to TRBJ2-3; 12 positions agree with TRBD2. Trimming cost V 0 bases and J 7 bases; bases outside gene matches: 9. Germline loops: CDR1 SGHKS, CDR2 YYEKEE (reference sequence). The CDR3 has 17 residues. The CDR3, as DNA: TGTGCCAGCAGCTTGGAATTCCGGCTAGCGGGGGGGAATACGCAGTATTTT. As protein: CASSLEFRLAGGNTQYF.

A note on this clone: One junction end does not reproduce the germline sequence, and a read error may be involved. The DNA of the CDR3 is TGTTCCAGCAGCTTTCCAGGGGCTGAAGCTTTCTTT. Translation: CSSSFPGAEAFF. The V call is TRBV7-9, the J call TRBJ1-1, with D maybe TRBD1 (6 bases). The CDR3 is 12 residues long. Germline values: CDR1 SEHNR, CDR2 FQNEAQ (reference sequence).

The V and J genes are TRBV30 and TRBJ1-4; D perhaps matches TRBD1 (6 bases). The length of the CDR3 is 13 residues. V was cut by 5 bases and J by 8 bases, with 15 bases left in between. In germline, CDR1 is GTSNPN, CDR2 SVGIG (reference sequence). Here the CDR3 DNA reads TGTGCCTGGCGCGGGGGGGGCCGCGAAAAACTGTTTTTT. This translates into CAWRGGGREKLFF. Supplemented by reference TRBV30 and TRBJ1-4, the full variable domain reads SQTIHQWPATLVQPVGSPLSLECTVEGTSNPNLYWYRQAAGRGLQLLFYSVGIGQISSEVPQNLSASRPQDRQFILSSKKLLLSDSGFYLCAWRGGGREKLFFGSGTQLSVL.

The rearrangement links TRBV15 to TRBJ1-6, with a weak D call TRBD1 (5 bases). Trimming took off 8 bases at V and 5 bases at J, with 10 bases between the two ends. The CDR3 runs to 13 residues. CDR1 LNHNV and CDR2 YYDKDF come from the germline V gene (reference sequence). The DNA for the CDR3 is TGTGCCACCGCCGACAGCCATAATTCACCCCTCCACTTT. Amino acid sequence: CATADSHNSPLHF.